Below are 30 T cell receptor beta chains sequenced from a single sample in a study of cytomegalovirus exposure and HLA in healthy donors. Primers: 60 Vbeta forward and 13 Jbeta reverse. Produced via immunoSEQ multiplex PCR; TCRdb's table is partial and in-frame only. The sample lists 150,000 or so clones; about 83% were seen once. The sample was PBMCs. These receptors all come from a woman in her forties in good health and CMV-seronegative.

J is TRBJ1-6 and V is TRBV6-1; 10 bases are a match to TRBD1. The germline gives CDR1 MNHNS, CDR2 SASEGT. This CDR3 comprises 15 residues. J lost 6 bases, V lost 5 bases, and 4 bases had no gene match. CDR3 sequence: CASSTRTGGNSPLHF. CDR3 sequence (DNA): TGTGCCAGCAGTACCCGGACAGGGGGTAATTCACCCCTCCACTTT.

The rearrangement joins TRBV4-2 to TRBJ1-1; no definite D call. The V gene lost 1 base and the J gene lost 2 bases, with 14 bases spanning the gap. CDR3 length: 16 residues. Germline V gene sequence: CDR1 LGHNA, CDR2 YNFKEQ. The CDR3 nucleotides are TGTGCCAGCAGCCAAGGAGGCCCTCCCGTTAACACTGAAGCTTTCTTT. Translated, it gives CASSQGGPPVNTEAFF.

The chain carries TRBV27 and TRBJ2-4, with 7 bases aligning to TRBD1. Per the germline V gene, CDR1 is MNHEY and CDR2 is SMNVEV (reference sequence). This CDR3 has 17 amino acids. The trim removed 5 bases at V and 2 bases at J, leaving 12 bases unmatched. The CDR3 is CASSLATPGQPKNIQYF. DNA for the CDR3: TGTGCCAGCAGTCTTGCCACACCGGGACAGCCCAAAAACATTCAGTACTTC.

The chain employs TRBV5-1 and TRBJ2-3; 8 bases are a match to TRBD2. V shed 2 bases and J 6 bases; nucleotides not matched to a gene: 11. The length of the CDR3 is 16 residues. Germline V lookup: CDR1 SGHRS, CDR2 YFSETQ. CDR3 residues: CASSLEIAGSSDTQYF. CDR3 nucleotide sequence: TGCGCCAGCAGCTTAGAAATAGCGGGGAGTTCGGATACGCAGTATTTT.

The chain links TRBV5-6 to TRBJ2-5, with D perhaps TRBD2 (6 bases). This CDR3 region has 14 residues. The germline V gene encodes CDR1 SGHDT and CDR2 YYEEEE. V was pared by 0 bases and J by 5 bases, with 11 bases between. The CDR3 loop is CASSLAGTRETQYF. Written as DNA, the CDR3 is TGTGCCAGCAGCTTGGCCGGGACTCGGGAGACCCAGTACTTC.

The CDR3 spells CASREQVNQPQHF. CDR3 in DNA: TGTGCCAGTAGAGAACAGGTCAATCAGCCCCAGCATTTT. This chain joins TRBV19 and TRBJ1-5; perhaps TRBD1 as D (5 bases). Trimming cost V 6 bases and J 3 bases, with 9 bases left between them. The germline CDR1 and CDR2 sequences are LNHDA and SQIVND (reference sequence). This CDR3 spans 13 amino acids.

The rearrangement joins TRBV6-1 to TRBJ1-1; D is unclear. V lost 6 bases and J lost 1, with 9 bases in between. The germline gives CDR1 MNHNS, CDR2 SASEGT. The CDR3 runs 13 residues. CDR3 protein: CASRLYKNTEAFF. CDR3 nucleotide sequence: TGTGCCAGCAGGCTTTACAAGAACACTGAAGCTTTCTTT.

The chain is built from TRBV25-1 and TRBJ2-2; possibly TRBD1 for D (5 bases). Germline CDR1 reads MGHDK; CDR2 reads SYGVNS. The V gene lost 0 bases and the J gene lost 7 bases, with 12 bases spanning the gap. The CDR3 is 15 residues long. The CDR3 protein is CASSEYRQGIGELFF. DNA for the CDR3: TGTGCCAGCAGTGAATATAGGCAGGGAATCGGGGAGCTGTTTTTT.

The chain joins TRBV5-6 to TRBJ2-7, with TRBD1 as a possible D gene (5 bases). Germline V gene lookup returns CDR1 SGHDT and CDR2 YYEEEE. The V and J ends lost 0 bases and 0 bases respectively, with 10 bases between them. The CDR3 totals 15 residues. The DNA for the CDR3 is TGTGCCAGCAGCTTGGGGCAGGGCCTCTCCTACGAGCAGTACTTC. Translating gives CASSLGQGLSYEQYF.

The chain is built from TRBV6-1 and TRBJ1-1, with D tentatively TRBD1 (5 bases). Germline V gene data show CDR1 as MNHNS and CDR2 as SASEGT. The V end was cut by 5 bases, the J end by 6 bases, with 16 bases between. The CDR3 runs to 14 residues. CDR3 amino acids: CASSTAAGVAEAFF. The CDR3 DNA follows: TGTGCCAGCAGTACGGCTGCGGGGGTGGCTGAAGCTTTCTTT.

This clone appeared a few times. The chain combines TRBV29-1 with TRBJ1-1; TRBD1 matches at 8 bases. CDR3 length: 12 amino acids. CDR1 is SQVTM, CDR2 ANQGSEA, per germline. Germline trimming cut 4 bases from V and 11 bases from J; bases unmatched to any gene: 9. CDR3 region: CSVAGETGVAFF. The CDR3 nucleotides read TGCAGCGTTGCGGGTGAGACAGGGGTGGCTTTCTTT.

This clone was detected a few times. The chain couples TRBV5-1 to TRBJ2-3, with 10 positions matching TRBD2. This CDR3 contains 17 residues. V trimming: 4 bases; J trimming: 1 base; junction bases outside the gene matches: 9. Looked up from germline, CDR1 is SGHRS and CDR2 is YFSETQ. The CDR3 reads CASSPRTSGYGTDTQYF. Here the CDR3 DNA reads TGCGCCAGCAGCCCCCGGACTAGCGGTTACGGCACAGATACGCAGTATTTT.

This clone was recorded a few times. This chain joins TRBV5-6 and TRBJ1-2; perhaps TRBD1 as D (6 bases). The germline CDR1 and CDR2 sequences are SGHDT and YYEEEE. Trimming cost V 5 bases and J 0 bases, with 11 bases left between them. This CDR3 spans 14 amino acids. DNA for the CDR3: TGTGCCAGCAGGTTGACAGGAGCTAACTATGGCTACACCTTC. Its protein is CASRLTGANYGYTF.

V and J are TRBV4-2 and TRBJ1-1, with a possible D match to TRBD1 (5 bases). Trimming took off 4 bases at V and 5 bases at J, with 11 bases between the two ends. Per the germline V gene, CDR1 is LGHNA and CDR2 is YNFKEQ. There are 13 residues in the CDR3. In DNA form, the CDR3 reads TGTGCCAGCAGCCGGATGACAGTAACTGAAGCTTTCTTT. Translation gives CASSRMTVTEAFF.

This chain connects TRBV4-2 to TRBJ2-5; 10 bases match TRBD2. V shed 4 bases, J shed 5 bases, and the junction held 13 bases outside the gene matches. The CDR3 has 17 amino acids. Germline V CDR1 and CDR2: LGHNA, YNFKEQ. CDR3 amino acids: CASSPVAGGPAGETQYF. DNA for the CDR3: TGTGCCAGCAGCCCGGTAGCGGGAGGCCCTGCAGGGGAGACCCAGTACTTC.

The chain links TRBV28 to TRBJ1-4; D not certain. Germline assignment: CDR1 MDHEN and CDR2 SYDVKM. The V end was cut by 4 bases, the J end by 8 bases, with 14 bases between. This CDR3 contains 14 residues. CDR3 region: CASSSPTLREKLFF. CDR3 coding DNA: TGTGCCAGCAGTTCGCCCACCTTGCGAGAAAAACTGTTTTTT.

The chain couples TRBV5-4 to TRBJ2-1, with TRBD1 as a possible D gene (7 bases). V lost 0 bases, J lost 6 bases, and 16 bases lay in between. Looked up from germline, CDR1 is SGHNT and CDR2 is YYREEE (reference sequence). The CDR3 runs to 16 residues. The CDR3 DNA sequence: TGTGCCAGCAGCTTGGCCGGGTTTCAGGGGGGCAATGAGCAGTTCTTC. This gives the protein CASSLAGFQGGNEQFF. The full variable domain, completed using reference TRBV5-4 and TRBJ2-1, is ETGVTQSPTHLIKTRGQQVTLRCSSQSGHNTVSWYQQALGQGPQFIFQYYREEENGRGNFPPRFSGLQFPNYSSELNVNALELDDSALYLCASSLAGFQGGNEQFFGPGTRLTVL.

The rearrangement links TRBV15 to TRBJ1-5; 10 bases line up with TRBD1. The J segment lost 4 bases and the V segment lost 0 bases, leaving 6 bases of the junction unmatched. This CDR3 has 17 amino acids. CDR1 and CDR2 from the germline V gene are LNHNV and YYDKDF (reference sequence). Written as DNA, the CDR3 is TGTGCCACCAGCAGAGATTTTGGGACAGGGGCAAATCAGCCCCAGCATTTT. Translated: CATSRDFGTGANQPQHF. Together with reference TRBV15 and TRBJ1-5, the CDR3 gives the full variable domain: DAMVIQNPRYQVTQFGKPVTLSCSQTLNHNVMYWYQQKSSQAPKLLFHYYDKDFNNEADTPDNFQSRRPNTSFCFLDIRSPGLGDTAMYLCATSRDFGTGANQPQHFGDGTRLSIL.

The rearrangement joins TRBV5-1 to TRBJ1-5, with a possible D match to TRBD1 (6 bases). This CDR3 is built from 15 residues. V shed 0 bases and J shed 0 bases, with 7 bases lying between them. Germline CDR1 reads SGHRS; CDR2 reads YFSETQ. CDR3 DNA sequence: TGCGCCAGCAGCTTGGGGACAGCTAGCAATCAGCCCCAGCATTTT. Translating gives CASSLGTASNQPQHF. Drawing the rest from reference TRBV5-1 and TRBJ1-5, the complete variable domain is KAGVTQTPRYLIKTRGQQVTLSCSPISGHRSVSWYQQTPGQGLQFLFEYFSETQRNKGNFPGRFSGRQFSNSRSEMNVSTLELGDSALYLCASSLGTASNQPQHFGDGTRLSIL.

The chain uses TRBV2 and TRBJ2-7, with TRBD1 identical over 7 bases. Germline CDR1 and CDR2: SNHLY and FYNNEI. The length of the CDR3 is 14 residues. V gave up 5 bases and J gave up 6 bases; unmatched junction bases: 10. CDR3 coding DNA: TGTGCCAGCAGTTTCGAAGAGGGGGCTGGCGAGCAGTACTTC. Translated, it gives CASSFEEGAGEQYF.

The chain is built from TRBV7-9 and TRBJ2-2, with 8 bases fitting TRBD2. V gave up 2 bases and J gave up 4 bases; unmatched junction bases: 6. Germline-derived CDR1 and CDR2 are SEHNR and FQNEAQ (reference sequence). The CDR3 covers 16 residues. In DNA form, the CDR3 reads TGTGCCAGCAGCTTATCAGCGGGAGAGGTCACCGGGGAGCTGTTTTTT. Its protein is CASSLSAGEVTGELFF.

This clone was detected many times. DNA of the CDR3: TGTGCCAGCAGTTACGCGGGACAGGGGGAGGGTGGCTACACCTTC. This gives the protein CASSYAGQGEGGYTF. The chain is built from TRBV6-6 and TRBJ1-2; the match to TRBD1 covers 11 bases. Germline lookup yields CDR1 MNHNY and CDR2 SVGAGI (reference sequence). The CDR3 extends over 15 amino acids. Losses at the gene ends were 2 bases for V and 7 bases for J; bases not matched to a gene: 6.

This sequence joins TRBV6-5 and TRBJ1-6, with no clear D. The V end lost 4 bases, the J end lost 11 bases, and 15 bases lay between the germline ends. CDR3 size: 14 residues. Germline V lookup: CDR1 MNHEY, CDR2 SVGAGI. As DNA, the CDR3 is TGTGCCAGCAGTTCTGCGGCCAGCTGGGCACCCCTCCACTTT. Encoded protein: CASSSAASWAPLHF.

V is TRBV28 and J is TRBJ1-3, with D perhaps TRBD1 (6 bases). V dropped 6 bases and J dropped 0 bases, with 15 bases sitting between them. Looked up from germline, CDR1 is MDHEN and CDR2 is SYDVKM. The CDR3 is made up of 16 amino acids. The CDR3 region has the DNA TGTGCCAGCAGACCACAGGGACTAAACTCTGGAAACACCATATATTTT. Protein sequence: CASRPQGLNSGNTIYF.

The chain is built from TRBV7-2 and TRBJ1-3; 12 positions agree with TRBD1. After removal of 2 bases from V and 3 bases from J, the junction contained 8 bases not matched to a gene. The germline V gene has CDR1 SGHTA and CDR2 FQGNSA. This CDR3 is 18 amino acids long. The CDR3 reads CASSLRGQGAISGNTIYF. The CDR3, as DNA: TGTGCCAGCAGCTTACGGGGACAGGGGGCGATAAGTGGAAACACCATATATTTT. Combining the CDR3 with reference TRBV7-2 and TRBJ1-3 gives the whole variable domain GAGVSQSPSNKVTEKGKDVELRCDPISGHTALYWYRQSLGQGLEFLIYFQGNSAPDKSGLPSDRFSAERTGGSVSTLTIQRTQQEDSAVYLCASSLRGQGAISGNTIYFGEGSWLTVV.

The gene calls are TRBV6-1 and TRBJ1-1; 7 bases are shared with TRBD1. Losses at the gene ends were 0 bases for V and 2 bases for J; bases not matched to a gene: 0. This CDR3 is built from 14 residues. Germline V gene data show CDR1 as MNHNS and CDR2 as SASEGT. CDR3 DNA sequence: TGTGCCAGCAGTGAAGCAGGGGGCAACACTGAAGCTTTCTTT. Translated: CASSEAGGNTEAFF.

Notes on this clone: It is likely a read error, because the conserved phenylalanine at the end of the CDR3 is missing. The chain couples TRBV7-9 to TRBJ2-3, with 7 bases fitting TRBD1. CDR1 SEHNR and CDR2 FQNEAQ come from the germline V gene (reference sequence). The ends lost 8 bases at V and 2 bases at J; junction bases unmatched: 4. There are 13 residues in the CDR3. CDR3 region: CASDREPTDTQYV. The CDR3 region has the DNA TGTGCCAGCGACAGGGAGCCCACAGATACGCAGTATGTT.

This chain connects TRBV27 to TRBJ2-7; the match to TRBD2 covers 11 bases. Germline assignment: CDR1 MNHEY and CDR2 SMNVEV (reference sequence). The V gene end was trimmed by 5 bases and the J gene end by 7 bases; junction bases not matched to a gene: 16. The CDR3 spans 17 residues. DNA for the CDR3: TGTGCCAGCAGTCAAGTCCCGACTAGCGGGGCCCCTAGTGAGCAGTACTTC. It encodes CASSQVPTSGAPSEQYF.

This chain connects TRBV7-9 to TRBJ1-1; 7 bases map to TRBD1. There are 16 residues in the CDR3. Trimming at V came to 1 base and at J to 5 bases, leaving 10 bases not matched to a gene. Looked up from germline, CDR1 is SEHNR and CDR2 is FQNEAQ (reference sequence). For the CDR3, the DNA is TGTGCCAGCAGCTTAGGCCACAAGGGGGCGAGGACTGAAGCTTTCTTT. As protein: CASSLGHKGARTEAFF.

V is TRBV28 and J is TRBJ1-2, with TRBD1 as a possible D gene (6 bases). The CDR3 is 13 residues long. Germline V gene lookup returns CDR1 MDHEN and CDR2 SYDVKM. V was clipped by 4 bases and J by 2 bases, with 8 bases between them. CDR3 DNA: TGTGCCAGCAGTTCCGACAGGAACTATGGCTACACCTTC. Translation gives CASSSDRNYGYTF.